A single sample is the source of the 30 T cell receptor beta chains below, sequenced in a study of blood T cell repertoires in COVID-19. Here immunoSEQ multiplex PCR was the method, and the copy in TCRdb shows in-frame clones only, minus some. The sample has about 140,000 clones; 79% are singletons. Sequencing was performed on peripheral blood. These receptors originate from a man aged 55 to 69 with acute or convalescent COVID-19.

This chain links TRBV29-1 with TRBJ1-1; no clear D. CDR1 SQVTM and CDR2 ANQGSEA come from the germline V gene. The germline V and J ends were trimmed by 6 bases and 2 bases, with 13 bases remaining between them. This CDR3 region has 13 residues. The CDR3 DNA reads TGCAGCGTCATGTCTATGAGAAACACTGAAGCTTTCTTT. This codes for CSVMSMRNTEAFF.

The chain combines TRBV9 with TRBJ2-4, with 9 bases lining up with TRBD2. V shed 0 bases and J 0 bases; nucleotides not matched to a gene: 1. Germline lookup yields CDR1 SGDLS and CDR2 YYNGEE. The CDR3 loop spans 16 amino acids. The CDR3 sequence: CASSVELAGAKNIQYF. CDR3 coding DNA: TGTGCCAGCAGCGTAGAACTAGCGGGAGCCAAAAACATTCAGTACTTC.

V and J are TRBV11-2 and TRBJ2-5; 7 positions match TRBD1. Germline V lookup: CDR1 SGHAT, CDR2 FQNNGV. This CDR3 contains 15 residues. Trimming at V came to 5 bases and at J to 5 bases, leaving 11 bases not matched to a gene. The CDR3 DNA reads TGTGCCAGCAGCGAAACGAAGGGGGCGTGGGAGACCCAGTACTTC. It specifies CASSETKGAWETQYF.

This clone was counted a few times. The V and J genes are TRBV18 and TRBJ2-1; 8 nucleotides agree with TRBD2. CDR3 size: 16 residues. V lost 3 bases and J lost 3; bases outside the gene matches: 7. Germline lookup yields CDR1 KGHSH and CDR2 LQKENI. In DNA, the CDR3 is TGTGCCAGCTCACCTCCGGGACTAGACTACTACAATGAGCAGTTCTTC. Translated, it gives CASSPPGLDYYNEQFF.

The rearrangement joins TRBV5-1 to TRBJ1-6, with 9 bases identical to TRBD1. This CDR3 has 15 residues. With 3 bases clipped from V and 7 bases from J, the junction kept 5 bases outside the gene matches. The V gene's germline CDR1 is SGHRS and CDR2 YFSETQ. The CDR3 nucleotides are TGCGCCAGCAGCTGGACAGGGGTTGACAATTCACCCCTCCACTTT. This gives the protein CASSWTGVDNSPLHF.

The J gene is TRBJ2-5, the V gene TRBV19; a possible D gene is TRBD1 (6 bases). Deletions cut 2 bases from V and 5 bases from J, with 12 bases between. The germline V gene encodes CDR1 LNHDA and CDR2 SQIVND (reference sequence). The CDR3 runs 14 residues. Written as DNA, the CDR3 is TGTGCCAGTAGTATACGGCCTAGGGGGGAGACCCAGTACTTC. It specifies CASSIRPRGETQYF.

This sequence joins TRBV7-2 and TRBJ1-6; D is ambiguous. Deletions cut 5 bases from V and 0 bases from J, with 8 bases between. Germline V gene sequence: CDR1 SGHTA, CDR2 FQGNSA. The length of the CDR3 is 15 residues. In nucleotides, the CDR3 is TGTGCCAGCAGCCCAGGAGGCTCCTATAATTCACCCCTCCACTTT. The encoded protein is CASSPGGSYNSPLHF.

The J gene is TRBJ1-5, the V gene TRBV2; TRBD1 is a possible D gene (5 bases). V lost 4 bases to trimming and J lost 9 bases, with 19 bases between them. In germline, CDR1 is SNHLY, CDR2 FYNNEI. The CDR3 totals 15 residues. DNA of the CDR3: TGTGCCAGCAGTGCGGACTCGCAGGGAGGTGGGCCCCAGCATTTT. Protein: CASSADSQGGGPQHF.

This sequence joins TRBV5-4 and TRBJ1-2; no definite D call. The ends were cut back, 4 bases at V and 2 bases at J, with 6 bases in the middle. Germline V gives CDR1 SGHNT, CDR2 YYREEE (reference sequence). The CDR3 runs to 12 residues. The CDR3: CASSPSNYGYTF. The CDR3 DNA sequence: TGTGCCAGCAGCCCTTCCAACTATGGCTACACCTTC.

In this sample, this clone turned up once. The V and J genes are TRBV11-3 and TRBJ2-7; D is perhaps TRBD1 (5 bases). The CDR3 runs 12 residues. V gave up 5 bases and J gave up 3 bases, with 8 bases separating them. Per the germline V gene, CDR1 is SGHNT and CDR2 is YENEEA. The CDR3 sequence: CASSADNYEQYF. As DNA, the CDR3 is TGTGCCAGCAGCGCGGACAACTACGAGCAGTACTTC.

This clone was counted at least ten times. The CDR3 reads CASSPTGLNSPLHF. DNA for the CDR3: TGTGCCAGCAGCCCGACAGGTTTAAATTCACCCCTCCACTTT. The chain uses TRBV3-1 (or the pseudogene TRBV3-2) and TRBJ1-6, with D possibly TRBD1 on 6 matching bases. This CDR3 is built from 14 residues. Deletions cut 4 bases from V and 7 bases from J, with 11 bases between. Germline assignment: CDR1 LGHDT and CDR2 YNNKEL (reference sequence).

This chain joins TRBV9 and TRBJ1-2; 7 bases line up with TRBD1. Germline V CDR1 and CDR2: SGDLS, YYNGEE. The CDR3 loop spans 12 amino acids. J gave up 7 bases and V 4 bases, and 4 bases lay outside the gene matches. The CDR3 DNA reads TGTGCCAGCAGCTCACAGGGGAGTGGCTACACCTTC. It is translated as CASSSQGSGYTF. The full variable domain, its missing parts supplied by reference TRBV9 and TRBJ1-2, is DSGVTQTPKHLITATGQRVTLRCSPRSGDLSVYWYQQSLDQGLQFLIQYYNGEERAKGNILERFSAQQFPDLHSELNLSSLELGDSALYFCASSSQGSGYTFGSGTRLTVV.

Comment on this clone: This specimen includes other DNA sequences encoding the same CDR3. The chain uses TRBV28 and TRBJ1-5; 7 positions match TRBD1. The V segment lost 2 bases and the J segment 2 bases; nucleotides outside the gene matches: 0. This CDR3 has 14 residues. CDR1 is MDHEN, CDR2 SYDVKM, per germline. CDR3 residues: CASSLGTGNQPQHF. Here the CDR3 DNA reads TGTGCCAGCAGTTTAGGGACAGGCAATCAGCCCCAGCATTTT.

By proportion, this clone is medium-sized. This sample also contains other DNA sequences that code for the same CDR3. The chain has TRBV7-3 and TRBJ1-2; tentative D call: TRBD1 (6 bases). The V and J ends lost 0 bases and 6 bases respectively, with 8 bases between them. The CDR3 length is 13 residues. Germline V lookup: CDR1 SGHTA, CDR2 FQGTGA. CDR3 coding DNA: TGTGCCAGCAGCTTAACTCAGGGGAATGGCTACACCTTC. This codes for CASSLTQGNGYTF.

The V call is TRBV5-1, the J call TRBJ2-2; 11 bases fit TRBD2. Trimming cost V 0 bases and J 0 bases; bases outside gene matches: 4. The germline V gene has CDR1 SGHRS and CDR2 YFSETQ. The CDR3 consists of 18 residues. In nucleotides, the CDR3 is TGCGCCAGCAGCTTGGCTCTAGCGGGAGGCCCGAACACCGGGGAGCTGTTTTTT. Translation gives CASSLALAGGPNTGELFF.

The rearrangement links TRBV18 to TRBJ1-2; 7 bases map to TRBD1. This CDR3 is built from 15 residues. Looked up from germline, CDR1 is KGHSH and CDR2 is LQKENI. Unmatched junction bases numbered 10, after V lost 2 bases and J lost 7 bases. The CDR3 DNA reads as TGTGCCAGCTCACCAACGACAGGGACCTCAGGTGGCTACACCTTC. Protein product: CASSPTTGTSGGYTF. The whole variable domain, filled in from reference TRBV18 and TRBJ1-2, reads NAGVMQNPRHLVRRRGQEARLRCSPMKGHSHVYWYRQLPEEGLKFMVYLQKENIIDESGMPKERFSAEFPKEGPSILRIQQVVRGDSAAYFCASSPTTGTSGGYTFGSGTRLTVV.

V gene TRBV9 combines with J gene TRBJ2-3, with D possibly being TRBD1 (5 bases). CDR1 SGDLS and CDR2 YYNGEE come from the germline V gene. The V end was cut by 3 bases, the J end by 2 bases, with 7 bases between. The CDR3 is 13 residues long. In nucleotides, the CDR3 is TGTGCCAGCAGCGGGACACACACAGATACGCAGTATTTT. It translates to CASSGTHTDTQYF. Supplemented by reference TRBV9 and TRBJ2-3, the full variable domain reads DSGVTQTPKHLITATGQRVTLRCSPRSGDLSVYWYQQSLDQGLQFLIQYYNGEERAKGNILERFSAQQFPDLHSELNLSSLELGDSALYFCASSGTHTDTQYFGPGTRLTVL.

The chain carries TRBV6-1 and TRBJ2-7; the match to TRBD2 covers 12 bases. Germline V gene sequence: CDR1 MNHNS, CDR2 SASEGT. CDR3 length equals 16 residues. V lost 2 bases to trimming and J lost 2 bases; unmatched junction nucleotides: 4. This chain's CDR3 is CASSEYRTSGTYEQYF. CDR3 DNA sequence: TGTGCCAGCAGTGAATACAGGACTAGCGGGACCTACGAGCAGTACTTC.

As DNA, the CDR3 is TGTGCCACCAGCAGAACCCAGGGGGCAGGTCAGCCCCAGCATTTT. Translated: CATSRTQGAGQPQHF. The genes are TRBV15 and TRBJ1-5; TRBD1 agrees at 8 bases. This CDR3 contains 15 residues. Germline trimming cut 2 bases from V and 6 bases from J; bases unmatched to any gene: 6. Germline CDR1 and CDR2: LNHNV and YYDKDF (reference sequence).

The genes are TRBV11-3 and TRBJ2-2; perhaps TRBD2 as D (6 bases). Trimming left V 5 bases short and J 4 bases short, with 20 bases between. The germline V gene encodes CDR1 SGHNT and CDR2 YENEEA. This CDR3 has 17 residues. This CDR3 reads CASSARAGTQTTGELFF. The CDR3 region has the DNA TGTGCCAGCAGCGCGAGGGCTGGGACTCAAACCACCGGGGAGCTGTTTTTT.

The J gene is TRBJ1-3, the V gene TRBV30, with 8 bases aligning to TRBD1. Germline values: CDR1 GTSNPN, CDR2 SVGIG (reference sequence). Trimming cost V 3 bases and J 0 bases; bases outside gene matches: 4. The CDR3 has 15 amino acids. CDR3 sequence: CAWRVQGDSGNTIYF. The CDR3 DNA is TGTGCCTGGAGAGTACAGGGGGACTCTGGAAACACCATATATTTT. The whole variable domain, filled in from reference TRBV30 and TRBJ1-3, reads SQTIHQWPATLVQPVGSPLSLECTVEGTSNPNLYWYRQAAGRGLQLLFYSVGIGQISSEVPQNLSASRPQDRQFILSSKKLLLSDSGFYLCAWRVQGDSGNTIYFGEGSWLTVV.

The chain carries TRBV29-1 and TRBJ2-7; weak D call: TRBD1 (7 bases). Trimming removed 2 bases at V and 3 bases at J, with 11 bases between. In germline, CDR1 is SQVTM, CDR2 ANQGSEA. The CDR3 totals 13 residues. The CDR3 here is CSVESQGGYEQYF. The CDR3 DNA reads as TGCAGCGTTGAATCGCAGGGGGGCTACGAGCAGTACTTC.

The V and J genes are TRBV14 and TRBJ2-7; perhaps TRBD2 as D (5 bases). The CDR3 consists of 14 residues. Germline V gene lookup returns CDR1 SGHDN and CDR2 FVKESK. The V end lost 1 base, the J end lost 2 bases, and 9 bases lay between the germline ends. CDR3 region: CASSQGPGTYEQYF. In DNA form, the CDR3 reads TGTGCCAGCAGCCAAGGGCCGGGGACCTACGAGCAGTACTTC.

The chain is built from TRBV19 and TRBJ1-1; D is undetermined. The ends were cut back, 3 bases at V and 1 base at J, with 6 bases in the middle. The CDR3 runs 13 residues. Germline V CDR1 and CDR2: LNHDA, SQIVND (reference sequence). The CDR3 spells CASSMTGNTEAFF. For the CDR3, the DNA is TGTGCCAGTAGTATGACGGGGAACACTGAAGCTTTCTTT.

This sequence joins TRBV5-5 and TRBJ2-2, with 7 bases matching TRBD1. The V and J ends lost 4 bases and 5 bases, in that order; junction bases with no gene match: 8. This CDR3 comprises 15 residues. Germline V gene lookup returns CDR1 SGHKS and CDR2 YYEKEE (reference sequence). The CDR3 sequence is CASSPGTVLTGELFF. For the CDR3, the DNA is TGTGCCAGCAGCCCGGGGACAGTTTTGACCGGGGAGCTGTTTTTT.

CDR3 nucleotide sequence: TGTGCCAGCAGTGCCGGGTTGGCGAATAGCAATCAGCCCCAGCATTTT. This gives the protein CASSAGLANSNQPQHF. The V call is TRBV6-1, the J call TRBJ1-5; D unclear. This CDR3 is built from 16 residues. Per germline, CDR1 MNHNS and CDR2 SASEGT. Trimming stripped 4 bases from V and 0 bases from J, with 13 bases between.

The V and J genes are TRBV5-6 and TRBJ1-1; TRBD1 is a possible D gene (5 bases). V gave up 6 bases and J gave up 1 base, with 16 bases separating them. Per the germline V gene, CDR1 is SGHDT and CDR2 is YYEEEE. This CDR3 is 15 amino acids long. CDR3: CASTGVRATNTEAFF. CDR3 in DNA: TGTGCCAGCACGGGGGTCAGGGCAACGAACACTGAAGCTTTCTTT.

The chain couples TRBV20-1 to TRBJ1-5; D unclear. Germline CDR1 and CDR2: DFQATT and SNEGSKA (reference sequence). V lost 3 bases and J lost 13, with 19 bases in between. The CDR3 is 13 residues long. The CDR3 protein is CSASLSSGGLQHF. The CDR3 bases are TGCAGTGCTAGTCTCAGTTCGGGAGGGTTACAGCATTTT.

In DNA, the CDR3 is TGTGCCACCAGTGATTTTGCGGACAGTTCCCAAGAGACCCAGTACTTC. Amino acids: CATSDFADSSQETQYF. The chain is built from TRBV24-1 and TRBJ2-5; possibly TRBD1 for D (6 bases). Trimming pared 1 base from V and 1 base from J, leaving 12 bases between. Per the germline V gene, CDR1 is KGHDR and CDR2 is SFDVKD. This CDR3 has 16 residues.

The table lists this clone with a count of one. This chain links TRBV10-3 with TRBJ2-3; maybe TRBD1 (5 bases). Deletions cut 4 bases from V and 0 bases from J, with 17 bases between. The CDR3 contains 17 residues. The germline V gene has CDR1 ENHRY and CDR2 SYGVKD. CDR3: CAISALTGPMSTDTQYF. In DNA, the CDR3 is TGTGCCATCAGTGCTTTAACAGGACCCATGAGCACAGATACGCAGTATTTT.